Given below is one T cell receptor (beta chain) in context. Profiled with immunoSEQ multiplex PCR; TCRdb holds only in-frame clones, not every one. The data contain some 120,000 clones, roughly 86% of them singletons. The data were obtained in a study of cytomegalovirus exposure and HLA in healthy donors. The CDR3 loop spans 14 amino acids. The germline CDR1 and CDR2 sequences are LNHDA and SQIVND (reference sequence). V was shortened by 3 bases and J by 4 bases, with 9 bases between the two germline ends. The chain recombines TRBV19 with TRBJ1-4, with D hard to call. Sequenced input: PBMCs. The source of this sequence is a man aged 25-45 years in good health and CMV-seronegative. The CDR3 reads CASSIADYNEKLFF. The CDR3 DNA reads TGTGCCAGTAGTATTGCCGACTATAATGAAAAACTGTTTTTT.